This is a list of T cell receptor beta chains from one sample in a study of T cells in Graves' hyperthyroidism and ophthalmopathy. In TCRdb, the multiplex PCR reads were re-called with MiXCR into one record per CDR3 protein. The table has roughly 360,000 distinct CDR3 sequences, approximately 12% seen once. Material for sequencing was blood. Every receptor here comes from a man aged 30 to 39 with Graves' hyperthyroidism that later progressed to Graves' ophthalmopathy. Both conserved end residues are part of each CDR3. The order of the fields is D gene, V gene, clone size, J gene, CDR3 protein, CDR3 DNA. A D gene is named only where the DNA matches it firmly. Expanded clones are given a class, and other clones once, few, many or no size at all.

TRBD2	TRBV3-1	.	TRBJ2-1	CASSQGTSGNEQFF	TGTGCCAGCAGCCAAGGGACTAGCGGGAATGAGCAGTTCTTC
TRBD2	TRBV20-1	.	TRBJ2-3	CSAGRLAGALTDTQYF	TGCAGTGCAGGGCGACTAGCGGGGGCCCTCACAGATACGCAGTATTTT
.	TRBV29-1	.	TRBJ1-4	CSGKRGSAANEKLFF	TGCAGCGGAAAAAGGGGGTCTGCGGCTAATGAAAAACTGTTTTTT
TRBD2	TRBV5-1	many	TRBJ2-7	CASSLAPSGGPSYEQYF	TGCGCCAGCAGCTTGGCCCCTAGCGGGGGGCCCTCCTACGAGCAGTACTTC
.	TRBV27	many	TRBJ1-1	CASSPGGVNTEAFF	TGTGCCAGCAGTCCCGGGGGGGTGAACACTGAAGCTTTCTTT
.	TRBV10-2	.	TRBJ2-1	CASTREGSSYNEQFF	TGCGCCAGCACGAGGGAAGGGAGCTCCTACAATGAGCAGTTCTTC
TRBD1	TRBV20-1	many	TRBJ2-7	CSARKQGPYEQYF	TGCAGTGCTAGGAAACAGGGGCCTTACGAGCAGTACTTC
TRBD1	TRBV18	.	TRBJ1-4	CASSPWDRGEKLFF	TGTGCCAGCTCACCCTGGGACAGGGGGGAAAAACTGTTTTTT
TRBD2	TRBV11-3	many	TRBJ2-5	CASSYPGLAGEETQYF	TGTGCCAGCAGCTACCCGGGACTAGCGGGGGAAGAGACCCAGTACTTC
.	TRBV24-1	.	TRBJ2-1	CATSMGGTRGEQFF	TGTGCCACCAGTATGGGGGGCACTCGAGGTGAGCAGTTCTTC
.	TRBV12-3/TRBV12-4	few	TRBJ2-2	CASSSPGYTGELFF	TGTGCCAGCAGTTCTCCTGGATATACCGGGGAGCTGTTTTTT
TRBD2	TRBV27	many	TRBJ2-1	CASSSSWGGDTYNEQFF	TGTGCCAGCAGTTCCTCGTGGGGGGGGGATACGTACAATGAGCAGTTCTTC
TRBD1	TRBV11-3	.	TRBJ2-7	CASSSPGTGSPLYEQYF	TGTGCCAGCAGCAGTCCCGGGACAGGGAGCCCCCTTTACGAGCAGTACTTC
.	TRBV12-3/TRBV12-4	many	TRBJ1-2	CASSSGTYDNYGYTF	TGTGCCAGCAGTTCCGGGACGTACGATAACTATGGCTACACCTTC
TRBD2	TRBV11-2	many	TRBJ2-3	CASSRTSGGDTQYF	TGTGCCAGCAGCAGGACTAGCGGGGGAGATACGCAGTATTTT
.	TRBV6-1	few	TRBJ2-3	CASSDPRGAGDTQYF	TGTGCCAGCAGTGATCCCCGGGGGGCCGGAGATACGCAGTATTTT
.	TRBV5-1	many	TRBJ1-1	CASSAADLGDTEAFF	TGCGCCAGCAGCGCCGCAGACCTAGGGGACACTGAAGCTTTCTTT
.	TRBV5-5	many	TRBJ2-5	CASSSVGLRETQYF	TGTGCCAGCAGCTCTGTCGGATTGAGAGAGACCCAGTACTTC
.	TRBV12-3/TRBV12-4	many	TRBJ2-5	CASSLGRVQGETQYF	TGTGCCAGCAGTTTGGGTCGAGTTCAAGGAGAGACCCAGTACTTC
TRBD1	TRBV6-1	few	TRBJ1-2	CASGRQGTNYGYTF	TGTGCCAGCGGAAGACAGGGCACTAACTATGGCTACACCTTC
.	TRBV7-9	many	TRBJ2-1	CASSSGQRNEQFF	TGTGCCAGCAGCTCTGGACAGAGAAATGAGCAGTTCTTC
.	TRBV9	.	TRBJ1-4	CASSARDGGNEKLFF	TGTGCCAGCAGCGCCCGGGACGGGGGTAATGAAAAACTGTTTTTT
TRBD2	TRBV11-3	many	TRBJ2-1	CASSFPSGGAANEQFF	TGTGCCAGCAGCTTTCCTAGCGGGGGGGCCGCCAATGAGCAGTTCTTC
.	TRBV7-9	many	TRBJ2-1	CASSLVHNEQFF	TGTGCCAGCAGCTTAGTTCACAATGAGCAGTTCTTC
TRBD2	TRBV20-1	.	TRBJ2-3	CSAIPLPGLAGVTDTQYF	TGCAGTGCTATCCCCCTGCCGGGACTAGCGGGGGTGACAGATACGCAGTATTTT
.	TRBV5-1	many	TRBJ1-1	CASSLALGANTEAFF	TGCGCCAGCAGCTTGGCCCTGGGAGCGAACACTGAAGCTTTCTTT
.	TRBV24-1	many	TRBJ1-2	CATSQQGGYTF	TGTGCCACCAGCCAACAGGGTGGCTACACCTTC
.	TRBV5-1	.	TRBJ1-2	CASSLGGRDNYGYTF	TGCGCCAGCAGCTTGGGGGGCAGGGATAACTATGGCTACACCTTC
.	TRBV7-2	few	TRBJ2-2	CASSLVDHGGWLFF	TGTGCCAGCAGCTTGGTCGACCACGGTGGTTGGCTGTTTTTT
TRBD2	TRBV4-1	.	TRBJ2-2	CASSQQGTSGRRGTGELFF	TGCGCCAGCAGCCAACAAGGGACTAGCGGGAGGCGTGGCACCGGGGAGCTGTTTTTT
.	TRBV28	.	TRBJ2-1	CASRRGLGNEQFF	TGTGCCAGCAGGCGAGGGTTAGGGAATGAGCAGTTCTTC
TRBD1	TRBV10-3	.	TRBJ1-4	CAISEGQGGEKLFF	TGTGCCATCAGTGAGGGACAGGGGGGCGAAAAACTGTTTTTT
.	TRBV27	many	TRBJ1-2	CASSFTRAGGYTF	TGTGCCAGCAGTTTTACCAGGGCGGGTGGCTACACCTTC
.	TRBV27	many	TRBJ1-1	CASSRGSPGRGDTEAFF	TGTGCCAGCAGCCGAGGTTCCCCGGGGAGAGGGGACACTGAAGCTTTCTTT
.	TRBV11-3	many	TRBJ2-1	CASSPPGVANEQFF	TGTGCCAGCAGTCCCCCAGGTGTCGCCAATGAGCAGTTCTTC
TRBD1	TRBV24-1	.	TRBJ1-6	CATSDTSGTGEISYNSPLHF	TGTGCCACCAGTGATACCTCCGGGACAGGGGAAATATCCTATAATTCACCCCTCCACTTT
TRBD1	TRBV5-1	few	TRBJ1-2	CASSFTGGWSSVYGYTF	TGCGCCAGCAGCTTTACAGGGGGATGGAGTAGTGTCTATGGCTACACCTTC
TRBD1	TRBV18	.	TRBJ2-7	CASSSLGTGSYEQYF	TGTGCCAGCTCATCCCTTGGGACAGGGTCCTACGAGCAGTACTTC
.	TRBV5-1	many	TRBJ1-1	CASASRGANTEAFF	TGCGCCAGCGCCTCCCGGGGGGCGAACACTGAAGCTTTCTTT
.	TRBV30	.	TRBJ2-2	CARTSRGGLGTGELFF	TGTGCCCGAACATCCCGGGGAGGTTTGGGCACCGGGGAGCTGTTTTTT
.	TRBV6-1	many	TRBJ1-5	CASSITYRKNQPQHF	TGTGCCAGCTCGATAACATACAGAAAAAATCAGCCCCAGCATTTT
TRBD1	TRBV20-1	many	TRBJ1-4	CSARDLRDSNEKLFF	TGCAGTGCTAGAGATCTTAGGGACAGTAATGAAAAACTGTTTTTT
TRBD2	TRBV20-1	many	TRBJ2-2	CSARGGGSGELFF	TGCAGTGCTAGAGGCGGGGGTAGCGGGGAGCTGTTTTTT
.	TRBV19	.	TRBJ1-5	CASSRQDNQPQHF	TGTGCCAGTAGTCGGCAGGACAATCAGCCCCAGCATTTT
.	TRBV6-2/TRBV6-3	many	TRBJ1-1	CASRHEGQNTEAFF	TGTGCCAGCAGACACGAAGGGCAGAACACTGAAGCTTTCTTT
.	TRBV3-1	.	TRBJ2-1	CASSQEQGRYNEQFF	TGTGCCAGCAGCCAAGAACAGGGTAGATACAATGAGCAGTTCTTC
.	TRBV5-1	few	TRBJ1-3	CASNSGPIEDTIYF	TGCGCCAGCAACTCGGGGCCTATCGAGGACACCATATATTTT
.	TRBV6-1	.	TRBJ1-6	CASRNILGDRSSYNSPLHF	TGTGCCAGCAGAAACATTCTTGGCGACCGGAGCTCCTATAATTCACCCCTCCACTTT
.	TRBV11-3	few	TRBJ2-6	CASRSGVTGANVLTF	TGTGCCAGCAGGTCGGGGGTGACTGGGGCCAACGTCCTGACTTTC
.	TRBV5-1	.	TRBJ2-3	CASSWQWERPNTDTQYF	TGCGCCAGCAGCTGGCAGTGGGAACGCCCGAACACAGATACGCAGTATTTT
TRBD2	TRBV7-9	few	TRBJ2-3	CASSLKGTSGSLYTQYF	TGTGCCAGCAGCTTAAAGGGGACTAGCGGTTCATTATATACGCAGTATTTT
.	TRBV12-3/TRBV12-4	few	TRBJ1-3	CASSFYVLSSGNTIYF	TGTGCCAGCAGTTTTTATGTCTTGAGCTCTGGAAACACCATATATTTT
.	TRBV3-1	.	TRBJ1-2	CASSQVGLPLYGYTF	TGTGCCAGCAGCCAAGTTGGGCTACCTCTCTATGGCTACACCTTC
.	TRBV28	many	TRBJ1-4	CASLGGDEKLFF	TGTGCCAGCCTAGGGGGGGATGAAAAACTGTTTTTT
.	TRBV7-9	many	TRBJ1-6	CASSLSDSPLHF	TGTGCCAGCAGCTTATCTGATTCACCCCTCCACTTT